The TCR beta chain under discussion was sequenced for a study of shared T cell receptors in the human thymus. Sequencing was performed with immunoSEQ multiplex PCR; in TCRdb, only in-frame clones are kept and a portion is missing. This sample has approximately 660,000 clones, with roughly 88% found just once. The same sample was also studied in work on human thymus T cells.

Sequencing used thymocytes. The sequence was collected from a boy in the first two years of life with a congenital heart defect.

The CDR3 coding sequence is TGTGCCAGCAGGGTGGCGGGAGGCACTGAAGCTTTCTTT. This gives the protein CASRVAGGTEAFF. The chain links TRBV7-9 to TRBJ1-1; D remains ambiguous. The CDR3 totals 13 residues. The germline V gene has CDR1 SEHNR and CDR2 FQNEAQ (reference sequence). Trimming took off 6 bases at V and 4 bases at J, with 12 bases between the two ends.